This T cell receptor beta chain was identified in a study of T cell responses to AZD1222 COVID-19 vaccine. Turning to the study itself: Some second doses came at about 4 weeks and others at about 12 weeks; these were pooled.

Study results and limitations: Only six individuals given AZD1222 were seropositive at baseline. Nearly half of spike-specific TCRs reportedly target unmutated variant regions.

As for this clone: The antigen is not known.

V lost 6 bases and J 5 bases, leaving 7 bases between the germline ends. This CDR3 has 12 amino acids. Per germline, CDR1 MDHEN and CDR2 SYDVKM. Generated by immunoSEQ multiplex PCR, the TCRdb table keeps only in-frame clones and is missing some. This table has tens of thousands of clones, around 80% appearing once. The material was peripheral blood, obtained on day 0 of AZD1222 vaccination. This chain connects TRBV28 to TRBJ1-4, with D perhaps TRBD1 (6 bases). The clonotype comes from an adult in good health. For the CDR3, the DNA is TGTGCCAGCAGGCAGGGGAATGAAAAACTGTTTTTT. It specifies CASRQGNEKLFF. The entire variable domain, with the rest obtained from reference TRBV28 and TRBJ1-4, is as follows: DVKVTQSSRYLVKRTGEKVFLECVQDMDHENMFWYRQDPGLGLRLIYFSYDVKMKEKGDIPEGYSVSREKKERFSLILESASTNQTSMYLCASRQGNEKLFFGSGTQLSVL.